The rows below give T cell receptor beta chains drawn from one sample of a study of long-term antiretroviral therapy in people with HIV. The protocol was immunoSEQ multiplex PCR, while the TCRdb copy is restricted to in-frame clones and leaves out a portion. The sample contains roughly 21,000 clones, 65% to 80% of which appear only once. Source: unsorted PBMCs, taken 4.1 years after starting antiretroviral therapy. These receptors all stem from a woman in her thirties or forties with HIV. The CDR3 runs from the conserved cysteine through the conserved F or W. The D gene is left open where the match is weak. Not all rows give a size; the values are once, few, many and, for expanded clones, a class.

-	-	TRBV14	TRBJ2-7	TGTGCCAGCAGCCAAGTTTCCGGAGCCTACGAGCAGTACTTC	CASSQVSGAYEQYF
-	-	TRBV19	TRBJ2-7	TGTGCCAGTAGTCAGGATCTCTCCTACGAGCAGTACTTC	CASSQDLSYEQYF
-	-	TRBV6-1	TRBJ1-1	TGTGCCAGCAGTGAAGGGAGGAACACTGAAGCTTTCTTT	CASSEGRNTEAFF
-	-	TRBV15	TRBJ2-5	TGTGCCACCAGCAGCCGACACGGACGATCGGAGACCCAGTACTTC	CATSSRHGRSETQYF
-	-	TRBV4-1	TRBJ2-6	TGCGCCAGCAGAGGGGGAACTGGGGCCAACGTCCTGACTTTC	CASRGGTGANVLTF
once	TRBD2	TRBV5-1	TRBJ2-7	TGCGCCAGCAGCTTGGCCACGGGGGGGAGAGACGAGCAGTACTTC	CASSLATGGRDEQYF
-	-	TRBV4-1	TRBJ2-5	TGCGCCAGCAGCCAAGAAGGATTTAAAGAGACCCAGTACTTC	CASSQEGFKETQYF
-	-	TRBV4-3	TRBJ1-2	TGCGCCAGCAGCCAAACGACAGGAGGTGGCTACACCTTC	CASSQTTGGGYTF
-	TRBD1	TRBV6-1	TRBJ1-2	TGTGCCAGCAGTGGGGACAGAAGGGATAACTATGGCTACACCTTC	CASSGDRRDNYGYTF
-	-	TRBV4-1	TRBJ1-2	TGCGCCAGCAGCCAGCCCTTAAAGCGACAGCTGGAAAACTATGGCTACACCTTC	CASSQPLKRQLENYGYTF
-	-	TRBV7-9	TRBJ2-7	TGTGCCAGCAGCTTAGATGGGGGGCAGGTCTACGAGCAGTACTTC	CASSLDGGQVYEQYF
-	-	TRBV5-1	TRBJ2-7	TGCGCCAGCAGTCTTGGTTGGGACACCTCCTACGAGCAGTACTTC	CASSLGWDTSYEQYF